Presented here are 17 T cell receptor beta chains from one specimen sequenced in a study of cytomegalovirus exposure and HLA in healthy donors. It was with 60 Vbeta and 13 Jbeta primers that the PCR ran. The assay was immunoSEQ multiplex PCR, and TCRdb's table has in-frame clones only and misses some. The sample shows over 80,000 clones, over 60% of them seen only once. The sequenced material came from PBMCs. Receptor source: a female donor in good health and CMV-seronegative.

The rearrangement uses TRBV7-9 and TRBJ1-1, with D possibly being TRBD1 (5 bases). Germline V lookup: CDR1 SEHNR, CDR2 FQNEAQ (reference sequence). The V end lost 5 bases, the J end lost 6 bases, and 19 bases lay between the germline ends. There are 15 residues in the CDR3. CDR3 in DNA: TGTGCCAGCAGCCCGTACCCGGAGGGGCCGGCTGAAGCTTTCTTT. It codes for CASSPYPEGPAEAFF. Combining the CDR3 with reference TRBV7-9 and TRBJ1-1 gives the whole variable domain DTGVSQNPRHKITKRGQNVTFRCDPISEHNRLYWYRQTLGQGPEFLTYFQNEAQLEKSRLLSDRFSAERPKGSFSTLEIQRTEQGDSAMYLCASSPYPEGPAEAFFGQGTRLTVV.

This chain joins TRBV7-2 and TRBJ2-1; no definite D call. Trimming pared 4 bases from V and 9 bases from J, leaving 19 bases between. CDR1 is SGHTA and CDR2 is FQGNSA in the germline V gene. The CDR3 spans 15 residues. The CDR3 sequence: CASSSRPARSGEQFF. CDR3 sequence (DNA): TGTGCCAGCAGCTCCCGCCCGGCTAGGAGTGGTGAGCAGTTCTTC. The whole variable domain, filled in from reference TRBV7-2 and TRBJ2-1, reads GAGVSQSPSNKVTEKGKDVELRCDPISGHTALYWYRQSLGQGLEFLIYFQGNSAPDKSGLPSDRFSAERTGGSVSTLTIQRTQQEDSAVYLCASSSRPARSGEQFFGPGTRLTVL.

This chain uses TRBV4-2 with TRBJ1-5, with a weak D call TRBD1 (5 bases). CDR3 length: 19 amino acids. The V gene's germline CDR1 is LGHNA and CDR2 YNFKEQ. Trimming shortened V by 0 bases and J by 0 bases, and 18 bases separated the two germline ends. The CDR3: CASSQDLGGWDGSNQPQHF. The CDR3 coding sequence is TGTGCCAGCAGCCAAGATTTAGGAGGGTGGGACGGTAGCAATCAGCCCCAGCATTTT.

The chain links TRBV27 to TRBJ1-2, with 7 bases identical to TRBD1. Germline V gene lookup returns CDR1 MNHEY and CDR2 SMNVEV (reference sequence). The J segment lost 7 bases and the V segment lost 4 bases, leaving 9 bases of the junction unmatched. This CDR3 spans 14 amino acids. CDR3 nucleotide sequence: TGTGCCAGCAGTTCCGACAGGGTTTTCCCTGGCTACACCTTC. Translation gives CASSSDRVFPGYTF.

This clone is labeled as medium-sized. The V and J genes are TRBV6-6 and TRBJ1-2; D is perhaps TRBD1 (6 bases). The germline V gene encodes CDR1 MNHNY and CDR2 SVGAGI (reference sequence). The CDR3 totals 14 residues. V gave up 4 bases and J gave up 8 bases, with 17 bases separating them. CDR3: CASSLRGSQGGYTF. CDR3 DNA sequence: TGTGCCAGCAGTTTGAGAGGTTCTCAGGGGGGCTACACCTTC.

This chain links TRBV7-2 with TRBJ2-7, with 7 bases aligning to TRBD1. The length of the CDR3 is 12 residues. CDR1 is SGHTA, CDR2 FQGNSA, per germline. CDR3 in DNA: TGTGCTCCGACAGGGCCCTCCTACGAGCAGTACTTC. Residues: CAPTGPSYEQYF.

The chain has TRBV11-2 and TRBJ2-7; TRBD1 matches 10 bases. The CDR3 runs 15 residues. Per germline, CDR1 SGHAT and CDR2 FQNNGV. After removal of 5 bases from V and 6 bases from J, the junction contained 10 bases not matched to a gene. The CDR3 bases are TGTGCCAGCAGCGCCCGACAGGGGGCGTACGCCGAGCAGTACTTC. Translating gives CASSARQGAYAEQYF.

CDR3 residues: CASSGGLALLTGELFF. Written as DNA, the CDR3 is TGTGCCAGTAGTGGGGGACTAGCCCTTCTTACCGGGGAGCTGTTTTTT. V is TRBV19 and J is TRBJ2-2; TRBD2 aligns across 9 bases. The V gene's germline CDR1 is LNHDA and CDR2 SQIVND (reference sequence). The CDR3 length is 16 residues. Germline trimming cut 5 bases from V and 5 bases from J; bases unmatched to any gene: 9.

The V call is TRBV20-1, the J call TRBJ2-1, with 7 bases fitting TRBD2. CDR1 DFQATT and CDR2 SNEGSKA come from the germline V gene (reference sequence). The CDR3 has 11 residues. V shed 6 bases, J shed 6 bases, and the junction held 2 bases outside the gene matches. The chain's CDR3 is CSAWTSNEQFF. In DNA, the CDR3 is TGCAGTGCCTGGACTAGCAATGAGCAGTTCTTC.

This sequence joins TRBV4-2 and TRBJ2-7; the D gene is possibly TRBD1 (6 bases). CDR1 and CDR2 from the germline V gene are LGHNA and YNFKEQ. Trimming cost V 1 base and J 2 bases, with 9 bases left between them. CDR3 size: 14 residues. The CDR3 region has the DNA TGTGCCAGCAGCCAAGGGGACATTACCTACGAGCAGTACTTC. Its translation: CASSQGDITYEQYF.

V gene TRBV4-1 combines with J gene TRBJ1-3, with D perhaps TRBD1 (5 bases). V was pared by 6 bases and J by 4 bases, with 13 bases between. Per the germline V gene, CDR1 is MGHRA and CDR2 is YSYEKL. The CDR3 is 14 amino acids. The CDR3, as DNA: TGCGCCAGCAGTGGGGGGTCCCTCGGAAACACCATATATTTT. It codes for CASSGGSLGNTIYF.

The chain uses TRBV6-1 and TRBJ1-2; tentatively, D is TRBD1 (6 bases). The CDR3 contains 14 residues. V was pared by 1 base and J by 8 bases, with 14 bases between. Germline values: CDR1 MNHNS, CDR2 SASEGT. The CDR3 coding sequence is TGTGCCAGCAGTGAAGGGACAGCCGGGATGGGCTACACCTTC. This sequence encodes CASSEGTAGMGYTF.

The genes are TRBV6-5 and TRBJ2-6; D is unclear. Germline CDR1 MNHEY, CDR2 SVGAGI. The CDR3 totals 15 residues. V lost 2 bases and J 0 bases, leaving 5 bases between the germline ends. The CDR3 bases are TGTGCCAGCAGTTACGTCAGCTCTGGGGCCAACGTCCTGACTTTC. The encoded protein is CASSYVSSGANVLTF.

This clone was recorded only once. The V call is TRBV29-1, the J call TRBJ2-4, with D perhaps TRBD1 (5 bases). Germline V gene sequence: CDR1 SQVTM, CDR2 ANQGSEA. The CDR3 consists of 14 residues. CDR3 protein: CSCYWGADQNIQYF. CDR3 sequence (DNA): TGCTCCTGTTACTGGGGCGCGGACCAAAACATTCAGTACTTC.

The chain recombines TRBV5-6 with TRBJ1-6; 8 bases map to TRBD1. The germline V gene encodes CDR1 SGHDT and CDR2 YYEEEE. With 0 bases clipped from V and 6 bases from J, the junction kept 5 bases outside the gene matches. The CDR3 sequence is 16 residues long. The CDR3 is CASSLGTGTGNSPLHF. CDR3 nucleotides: TGTGCCAGCAGCTTGGGGACAGGGACGGGTAATTCACCCCTCCACTTT.

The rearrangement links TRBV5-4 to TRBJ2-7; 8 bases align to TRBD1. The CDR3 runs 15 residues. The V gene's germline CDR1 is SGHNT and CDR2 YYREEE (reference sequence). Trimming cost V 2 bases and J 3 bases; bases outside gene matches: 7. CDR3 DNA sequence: TGTGCCAGCAGCTTTCCGACAGGGGATATCTACGAGCAGTACTTC. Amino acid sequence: CASSFPTGDIYEQYF.

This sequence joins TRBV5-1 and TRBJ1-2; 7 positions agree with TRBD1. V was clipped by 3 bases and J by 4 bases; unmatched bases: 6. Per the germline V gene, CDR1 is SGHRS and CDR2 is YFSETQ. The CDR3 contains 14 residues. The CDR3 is CASSSTGLLYGYTF. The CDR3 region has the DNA TGCGCCAGCAGCTCGACAGGGCTCCTCTATGGCTACACCTTC.